These 14 T cell receptor beta chains were all obtained from the same sample, sequenced in a study of blood T cell repertoires in COVID-19. Only in-frame clones appear in the TCRdb table, and some are missing; sequencing was by immunoSEQ multiplex PCR. The profile shows about 270,000 clones, less than 90% of them singletons. Material: peripheral blood. The origin of the receptors is a human donor in a cohort sampled during active COVID-19.

V gene TRBV5-4 combines with J gene TRBJ1-6, with 8 bases identical to TRBD1. Trimming took 0 bases from V and 16 from J; bases not matched to a gene: 6. The CDR3 runs 13 residues. CDR1 SGHNT and CDR2 YYREEE come from the germline V gene (reference sequence). CDR3 residues: CASSLGTGPGLHF. The CDR3 DNA reads as TGTGCCAGCAGCTTGGGGACAGGGCCGGGGCTCCACTTT.

V gene TRBV7-9 combines with J gene TRBJ2-7; no clear D gene. Germline V lookup: CDR1 SEHNR, CDR2 FQNEAQ (reference sequence). The CDR3 has 13 amino acids. V was trimmed by 5 bases and J by 1 base, leaving 9 bases between them. CDR3 nucleotide sequence: TGTGCCAGCAGCCCCCCTACTTCCTACGAGCAGTACTTC. Amino acid sequence: CASSPPTSYEQYF.

V usage is TRBV18 and J usage is TRBJ1-2; D is unresolved. Germline CDR1 is KGHSH and CDR2 is LQKENI. V lost 5 bases, J lost 2 bases, and 6 bases lay in between. This CDR3 comprises 12 residues. DNA of the CDR3: TGTGCCAGCTCAGAGGGAAACTATGGCTACACCTTC. It specifies CASSEGNYGYTF.

V and J are TRBV3-1 (or the pseudogene TRBV3-2) and TRBJ1-6; a weak D match, TRBD1 (6 bases). The CDR3 totals 14 residues. CDR1 is LGHDT, CDR2 YNNKEL, per germline (reference sequence). The V end lost 3 bases, the J end lost 7 bases, and 10 bases lay between the germline ends. CDR3 in amino acids: CASSHDRPNSPLHF. The CDR3 DNA follows: TGTGCCAGCAGCCACGACAGGCCGAATTCACCCCTCCACTTT.

This chain joins TRBV15 and TRBJ2-5; 8 bases line up with TRBD2. The trim removed 1 base at V and 3 bases at J, leaving 4 bases unmatched. The germline V gene has CDR1 LNHNV and CDR2 YYDKDF (reference sequence). The CDR3 length is 15 residues. CDR3 nucleotide sequence: TGTGCCACCAGCAGAGCAGGAGCGGGAGAAGAGACCCAGTACTTC. It codes for CATSRAGAGEETQYF.

The chain is built from TRBV4-1 and TRBJ2-1; TRBD2 matches at 10 bases. This CDR3 region has 16 residues. With 3 bases clipped from V and 7 bases from J, the junction kept 9 bases outside the gene matches. Germline assignment: CDR1 MGHRA and CDR2 YSYEKL. The CDR3 protein is CASSHFSGRAPNEQFF. The CDR3 DNA is TGCGCCAGCAGCCATTTCAGCGGGAGGGCCCCGAATGAGCAGTTCTTC.

J is TRBJ2-1 and V is TRBV3-1 (or the pseudogene TRBV3-2); possibly TRBD2 for D (5 bases). The CDR3 has 18 residues. Trimming pared 3 bases from V and 4 bases from J, leaving 22 bases between. The V gene's germline CDR1 is LGHDT and CDR2 YNNKEL (reference sequence). The CDR3 sequence is CASSQNSVAVWPYNEQFF. The CDR3 bases are TGTGCCAGCAGCCAGAATAGCGTGGCGGTTTGGCCTTACAATGAGCAGTTCTTC.

This CDR3 is CATSSPRNEQFF. The CDR3 DNA follows: TGTGCCACCAGCAGTCCCAGAAATGAGCAGTTCTTC. V is TRBV15 and J is TRBJ2-1; D call uncertain. Trimming removed 3 bases from V and 7 bases from J, with 7 bases in between. The length of the CDR3 is 12 residues. Germline V gene data show CDR1 as LNHNV and CDR2 as YYDKDF (reference sequence).

The chain joins TRBV5-5 to TRBJ2-6, with unresolved D. V gave up 0 bases and J gave up 3 bases, with 7 bases separating them. The CDR3 covers 15 residues. Germline-derived CDR1 and CDR2 are SGHKS and YYEKEE (reference sequence). The CDR3 nucleotides read TGTGCCAGCAGCTTGGACACATTTGGGGCCAACGTCCTGACTTTC. Amino acids: CASSLDTFGANVLTF. Using reference TRBV5-5 and TRBJ2-6 for the parts outside the CDR3, the full variable domain is DAGVTQSPTHLIKTRGQQVTLRCSPISGHKSVSWYQQVLGQGPQFIFQYYEKEERGRGNFPDRFSARQFPNYSSELNVNALLLGDSALYLCASSLDTFGANVLTFGAGSRLTVL.

The rearrangement links TRBV10-2 to TRBJ1-1; a possible D gene is TRBD1 (5 bases). Germline V CDR1 and CDR2: WSHSY, SAAADI. With 0 bases removed from V and 7 bases from J, the gap between germline ends came to 12 bases. CDR3 length: 14 amino acids. CDR3 coding DNA: TGCGCCAGCAGTGAGTCGAAGGGGAGGGGTGAAGCTTTCTTT. This gives the protein CASSESKGRGEAFF.

Comment on this clone: This sample also contains other DNA sequences that code for the same CDR3. The V and J genes are TRBV19 and TRBJ2-2; TRBD1 matches 7 bases. V dropped 9 bases and J dropped 0; count of bases not matched to a gene: 7. CDR1 and CDR2 from the germline V gene are LNHDA and SQIVND (reference sequence). The CDR3 loop spans 15 amino acids. The CDR3, as DNA: TGTGCCAGCTCACCCGGGACAGCGAACACCGGGGAGCTGTTTTTT. It encodes CASSPGTANTGELFF.

This sequence joins TRBV20-1 and TRBJ1-5; possibly TRBD1 for D (6 bases). The germline V gene has CDR1 DFQATT and CDR2 SNEGSKA (reference sequence). V was clipped by 3 bases and J by 6 bases, with 15 bases between them. This CDR3 spans 14 amino acids. The CDR3 DNA reads TGCAGTGCTAGTAACCCGACAGGTCGTCAGCCCCAGCATTTT. Its protein product is CSASNPTGRQPQHF.

V and J are TRBV6-1 and TRBJ2-3, with TRBD2 matching 7 bases. The CDR3 is 16 residues long. Per the germline V gene, CDR1 is MNHNS and CDR2 is SASEGT. V dropped 0 bases and J dropped 1; count of bases not matched to a gene: 4. CDR3 DNA sequence: TGTGCCAGCAGTGAAGCTGCCACTAGCGGCACAGATACGCAGTATTTT. This translates into CASSEAATSGTDTQYF.

This clone was seen once. This chain connects TRBV6-6 to TRBJ2-5; D not certain. V lost 2 bases and J lost 5, with 12 bases in between. Germline CDR1 MNHNY, CDR2 SVGAGI (reference sequence). The CDR3 loop spans 14 amino acids. This CDR3 reads CASSYARSVETQYF. CDR3 sequence (DNA): TGTGCCAGCAGTTACGCCAGAAGTGTGGAGACCCAGTACTTC.